The sequence of this T cell receptor (beta chain) was determined in a study of shared clonotypes between healthy human individuals. Regarding this clone: Antigen: not known.

CDR3 length: 14 amino acids. V lost 1 base, J lost 7 bases, and 11 bases lay in between. In germline, CDR1 is SGHVS, CDR2 FNYEAQ. Broader study findings: Depth was large, yet rarefaction showed that sorted-subset sequencing was incomplete.

CD8 cells regarded as naive lacked CD45RO, were positively chosen for CCR7, and omitted terminally differentiated effector memory CD45RA+ cells. The authors loaded roughly 200 ng DNA, 28,000 or so T cell genomes, into sorted-subset replicate PCRs. The method was immunoSEQ multiplex PCR; TCRdb's version includes in-frame clones alone and lacks a portion of them. The sample carries around 600,000 clones, 85% to 95% recorded once. The sample was naive CD8+ T cells sorted from blood. J is TRBJ1-5 and V is TRBV7-6; D unclear. This clonotype originated in a woman in her 30s in good health. DNA of the CDR3: TGTGCCAGCAGCTTAGAAATTGGGTTACAGCCCCAGCATTTT. This encodes CASSLEIGLQPQHF.